These 18 T cell receptor beta chains were sequenced from one sample in a study of memory CD4+ T cells and cytomegalovirus serostatus (dated by TCRdb to about 2019). Single viable CD3+CD4+CD8-CD45RO+ cells were sorted as memory CD4+ T cells on a FACSAria II. To prepare the library, the immunoSEQ multiplex PCR assay was applied. TCRdb mirrors the immuneACCESS table, restricted to in-frame sequences. Some clones are absent from its copies; in checked studies, under half trace to an unresolved V gene, and the reason for the others is unknown. The sample table shows 61,000 or so clones, and around 82% are seen once. Around 0.53% of the sample lies in the top ten. Sequencing was carried out using memory CD4+ T cells from blood. These receptors were taken from an adult in good health and CMV-seronegative. Some clones in this sample may be carry-over from other donors' samples.

The rearrangement links TRBV7-2 to TRBJ1-2, with unresolved D. This CDR3 spans 12 amino acids. Between the trimmed V and J ends, which lost 8 bases and 0 bases, there was a span of 7 bases. Germline V gene sequence: CDR1 SGHTA, CDR2 FQGNSA. In nucleotides, the CDR3 is TGTGCCAGCCTGGGCGCTAACTATGGCTACACCTTC. Protein sequence: CASLGANYGYTF.

J is TRBJ2-2 and V is TRBV7-2, with D possibly TRBD2 on 5 matching bases. Per the germline V gene, CDR1 is SGHTA and CDR2 is FQGNSA. The CDR3 is 14 residues long. Trimming pared 5 bases from V and 1 base from J, leaving 8 bases between. CDR3: CASSREGNTGELFF. The CDR3 DNA follows: TGTGCCAGCAGCAGAGAGGGGAACACCGGGGAGCTGTTTTTT.

This clone was seen a single time. The gene calls are TRBV4-1 and TRBJ1-1; no definite D call. CDR1 and CDR2 from the germline V gene are MGHRA and YSYEKL. This CDR3 is 15 amino acids long. Between the trimmed V and J ends, which lost 1 base and 0 bases, there was a span of 9 bases. The CDR3 DNA is TGCGCCAGCAGCCAAGGGACTGATATGAACACTGAAGCTTTCTTT. It yields the protein CASSQGTDMNTEAFF.

This sequence joins TRBV6-5 and TRBJ1-3; D uncertain. The V end lost 2 bases, the J end lost 4 bases, and 6 bases lay between the germline ends. In germline, CDR1 is MNHEY, CDR2 SVGAGI. This CDR3 is built from 13 residues. The CDR3 is CASSYGSGNTIYF. The DNA of the CDR3 is TGTGCCAGCAGTTACGGGTCCGGAAACACCATATATTTT.

This chain links TRBV5-1 with TRBJ1-1, with D possibly matching TRBD1 (5 bases). Germline V gives CDR1 SGHRS, CDR2 YFSETQ. The CDR3 totals 17 residues. V dropped 1 base and J dropped 1 base, with 17 bases sitting between them. The CDR3 nucleotides read TGCGCCAGCAGCTTGCGGCAGGGAGGGGTGGGGAACACTGAAGCTTTCTTT. Translation gives CASSLRQGGVGNTEAFF.

The rearrangement uses TRBV7-2 and TRBJ1-3; D might be TRBD1 (6 bases). V dropped 5 bases and J dropped 0 bases, with 11 bases sitting between them. Germline V CDR1 and CDR2: SGHTA, FQGNSA. The CDR3 extends over 15 amino acids. CDR3 nucleotide sequence: TGTGCCAGCAGCCGACAGGTTACCTCTGGAAACACCATATATTTT. Translation gives CASSRQVTSGNTIYF.

The chain couples TRBV18 to TRBJ1-3; 11 bases map to TRBD1. Germline-derived CDR1 and CDR2 are KGHSH and LQKENI. The CDR3 contains 17 residues. V was clipped by 3 bases and J by 0 bases; unmatched bases: 4. CDR3 amino acids: CASSPRTGGFSGNTIYF. Written as DNA, the CDR3 is TGTGCCAGCTCACCTAGGACAGGGGGCTTCTCTGGAAACACCATATATTTT.

The chain employs TRBV27 and TRBJ2-5; 7 nucleotides align to TRBD2. Per the germline V gene, CDR1 is MNHEY and CDR2 is SMNVEV (reference sequence). The CDR3 spans 19 residues. Germline trimming cut 0 bases from V and 3 bases from J; bases unmatched to any gene: 16. The CDR3 coding sequence is TGTGCCAGCAGTTTATCCCTCCCGGGTGGCGGGAGCCCAAAAGAGACCCAGTACTTC. This gives the protein CASSLSLPGGGSPKETQYF.

V is TRBV7-9 and J is TRBJ2-7; D not resolved. V lost 6 bases to trimming and J lost 0 bases, with 15 bases between them. Germline V gives CDR1 SEHNR, CDR2 FQNEAQ (reference sequence). This CDR3 has 15 residues. CDR3 residues: CASSAGPSFSYEQYF. DNA for the CDR3: TGTGCCAGCAGTGCCGGGCCCTCCTTCTCCTACGAGCAGTACTTC. The full variable domain, in which reference TRBV7-9 and TRBJ2-7 provide the parts outside the CDR3, is DTGVSQNPRHKITKRGQNVTFRCDPISEHNRLYWYRQTLGQGPEFLTYFQNEAQLEKSRLLSDRFSAERPKGSFSTLEIQRTEQGDSAMYLCASSAGPSFSYEQYFGPGTRLTVT.

This chain uses TRBV27 with TRBJ2-7, with 10 bases that match TRBD1. The CDR3 sequence is 20 residues long. V shed 2 bases and J 3 bases; nucleotides not matched to a gene: 19. The germline V gene has CDR1 MNHEY and CDR2 SMNVEV (reference sequence). The CDR3 protein is CASSLIWGGRRTGGSYEQYF. The CDR3 region has the DNA TGTGCCAGCAGTTTAATTTGGGGGGGAAGACGGACAGGGGGAAGCTACGAGCAGTACTTC.

The chain combines TRBV2 with TRBJ2-3; D possibly corresponds to TRBD1 (5 bases). V lost 10 bases and J 4 bases, leaving 12 bases between the germline ends. CDR3 length: 12 amino acids. Germline V gives CDR1 SNHLY, CDR2 FYNNEI. The CDR3 nucleotides are TGTGCCACCAGGTTAGGGGCAGATACGCAGTATTTT. Protein sequence: CATRLGADTQYF.

With respect to this clone: Other DNA sequences of this sample code for an identical CDR3. This rearrangement joins TRBV5-1 to TRBJ2-5; 7 bases match TRBD1. CDR3 length equals 14 residues. Germline lookup yields CDR1 SGHRS and CDR2 YFSETQ. J lost 4 bases, V lost 2 bases, and 5 bases had no gene match. In DNA, the CDR3 is TGCGCCAGCAGCTTTCAGGGGGTGGGAGAGACCCAGTACTTC. It is translated as CASSFQGVGETQYF.

The chain joins TRBV7-2 to TRBJ1-4, with D tentatively TRBD1 (5 bases). The CDR3 extends over 14 amino acids. Per germline, CDR1 SGHTA and CDR2 FQGNSA. The ends were cut back, 5 bases at V and 8 bases at J, with 15 bases in the middle. The CDR3 sequence is CASSPTGGREKLFF. For the CDR3, the DNA is TGTGCCAGCAGCCCAACAGGTGGTAGGGAAAAACTGTTTTTT.

The chain carries TRBV6-5 and TRBJ1-6; D unclear. The CDR3 contains 16 residues. Trimming took 4 bases from V and 0 from J, leaving 10 bases between them. Per the germline V gene, CDR1 is MNHEY and CDR2 is SVGAGI. In nucleotides, the CDR3 is TGTGCCAGCAGTTTGAGGGCTAGCTCCTATAATTCACCCCTCCACTTT. Translation: CASSLRASSYNSPLHF.

V is TRBV6-1 and J is TRBJ1-6, with 8 bases matching TRBD1. The germline V gene has CDR1 MNHNS and CDR2 SASEGT. This CDR3 has 13 residues. J was trimmed by 10 bases and V by 6 bases; bases with no gene match: 5. CDR3: CASRPDRDSPLHF. DNA for the CDR3: TGTGCCAGCAGACCGGACAGGGACTCACCCCTCCACTTT.

This sequence joins TRBV4-1 and TRBJ1-5; D is unclear. V lost 9 bases and J 5 bases, leaving 17 bases between the germline ends. The CDR3 is 14 amino acids. Germline V lookup: CDR1 MGHRA, CDR2 YSYEKL. CDR3 DNA: TGCGCCAGTCGTGGGGTAGGGTCCGATCAGCCCCAGCATTTT. It translates to CASRGVGSDQPQHF.

Of note for this clone: A read error is possible here, since a much larger clone lies one base away. The rearrangement links TRBV7-2 to TRBJ1-1, with D possibly being TRBD1 (6 bases). V lost 5 bases and J 1 base, leaving 8 bases between the germline ends. Germline assignment: CDR1 SGHTA and CDR2 FQGNSA. The CDR3 is made up of 13 amino acids. CDR3 amino acids: CASSPQGNTEAFF. In nucleotides, the CDR3 is TGTGCCAGCAGCCCACAGGGGAACACTGAAGCTTTCTTT. Full variable domain (outside the CDR3, taken from reference TRBV7-2 and TRBJ1-1): GAGVSQSPSNKVTEKGKDVELRCDPISGHTALYWYRQSLGQGLEFLIYFQGNSAPDKSGLPSDRFSAERTGGSVSTLTIQRTQQEDSAVYLCASSPQGNTEAFFGQGTRLTVV.

This clone has only a few counts. The genes are TRBV4-1 and TRBJ1-3, with D perhaps TRBD1 (5 bases). The germline V gene encodes CDR1 MGHRA and CDR2 YSYEKL. V was clipped by 1 base and J by 0 bases, with 19 bases between them. This CDR3 is built from 19 residues. CDR3 residues: CASSQGQWVRQGSGNTIYF. CDR3 sequence (DNA): TGCGCCAGCAGCCAAGGACAATGGGTGCGGCAGGGCTCTGGAAACACCATATATTTT.